This T cell receptor beta chain originates from a study of blood T cell repertoires in COVID-19. The method was immunoSEQ multiplex PCR; TCRdb's version includes in-frame clones alone and lacks a portion of them. The table lists a few hundred thousand clones, 80% to 90% of them singletons. V lost 6 bases, J lost 0 bases, and 9 bases lay in between. CDR1 is SNHLY and CDR2 is FYNNEI in the germline V gene. This CDR3 has 14 amino acids. The sample consisted of peripheral blood. The gene calls are TRBV2 and TRBJ1-5; D gene uncertain. This TCR came from a woman between 50 and 59 years old with COVID-19, enrolled during active disease. The DNA of the CDR3 is TGTGCCAGCAGCCGTCTTAATAGCAATCAGCCCCAGCATTTT. It codes for CASSRLNSNQPQHF.